This T cell receptor beta chain was identified during a study of blood T cell repertoires in COVID-19. At the level of the study: The United States, Italy and Spain supplied acute and convalescent COVID-19 samples.

This clone was seen a handful of times. Germline CDR1 is SGHDT and CDR2 is YYEEEE. V shed 0 bases and J shed 4 bases, with 10 bases lying between them. The CDR3 runs to 15 residues. Repertoires were generated with immunoSEQ multiplex PCR, while TCRdb's copy carries only in-frame clones and drops some. The table has 150,000 to 200,000 clones, 70% to 90% seen once. Sequenced input: peripheral blood. The chain employs TRBV5-6 and TRBJ2-2; possible D gene TRBD2, 5 bases. The sequence derives from a woman aged 80 or over with COVID-19, enrolled during active disease. Here the CDR3 DNA reads TGTGCCAGCAGCTTGGTGATGGCGGGCACCGGGGAGCTGTTTTTT. Translated: CASSLVMAGTGELFF.